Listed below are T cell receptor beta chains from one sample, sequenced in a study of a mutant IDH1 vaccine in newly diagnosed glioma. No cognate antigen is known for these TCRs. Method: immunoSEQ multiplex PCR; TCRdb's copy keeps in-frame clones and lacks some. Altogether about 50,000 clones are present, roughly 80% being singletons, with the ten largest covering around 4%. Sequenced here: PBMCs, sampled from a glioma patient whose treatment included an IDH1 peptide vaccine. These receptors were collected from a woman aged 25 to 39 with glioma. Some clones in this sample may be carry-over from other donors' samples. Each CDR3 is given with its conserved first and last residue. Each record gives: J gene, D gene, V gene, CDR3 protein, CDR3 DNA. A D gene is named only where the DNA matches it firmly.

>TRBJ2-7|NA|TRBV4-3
CASSQEQHYEQYF
TGCGCCAGCAGCCAAGAGCAACATTACGAGCAGTACTTC
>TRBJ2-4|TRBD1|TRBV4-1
CASSQDNDRVKFIQYF
TGCGCCAGCAGCCAAGATAACGACAGGGTAAAGTTCATTCAGTACTTC
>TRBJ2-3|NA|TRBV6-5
CASSYATGGTDTQYF
TGTGCCAGCAGTTACGCGACAGGCGGCACAGATACGCAGTATTTT
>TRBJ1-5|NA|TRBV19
CASSMTGFSHLEPQHF
TGTGCCAGTAGTATGACAGGTTTCTCCCACCTTGAGCCCCAGCATTTT
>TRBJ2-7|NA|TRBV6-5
CATTRAGGSSYEQYF
TGTGCCACCACTAGAGCCGGAGGGAGCTCCTACGAGCAGTACTTC
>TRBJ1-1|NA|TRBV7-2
CASSHKVWGESTEAFF
TGTGCCAGCAGTCACAAGGTATGGGGCGAGAGCACTGAAGCTTTCTTT
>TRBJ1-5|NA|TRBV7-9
CASSPDSNQPQHF
TGTGCCAGCAGCCCCGATAGCAATCAGCCCCAGCATTTT
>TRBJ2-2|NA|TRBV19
CASTIHDGNTGELFF
TGTGCCAGTACCATACACGACGGGAACACCGGGGAGCTGTTTTTT
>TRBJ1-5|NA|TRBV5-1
CASSLRWVDQPQHF
TGCGCCAGCAGCTTGCGATGGGTCGATCAGCCCCAGCATTTT
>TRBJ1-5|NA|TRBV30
CAWSLLGQPQHF
TGTGCCTGGAGTCTTCTGGGTCAGCCCCAGCATTTT